These 20 T cell receptor beta chains were all obtained from the same sample, sequenced in a study of T cell responses to AZD1222 COVID-19 vaccine (dated by TCRdb to about 2021). The time point label, read with the paper, signifies: about 28 days (+/-7) after the second vaccine dose. The method behind the library was the immunoSEQ multiplex PCR assay. The table was pulled from immuneACCESS by TCRdb, which kept in-frame rearrangements only. Such tables lose some clones; where checked, under half of the loss comes from unresolved V genes, and the rest has no known cause. The sample profile shows about 130,000 clones; under 95% of them were found once. Together, the top ten hold around 0.98% of the sample. Sequencing used peripheral blood, obtained 28 days after the second AZD1222 dose. All receptors come from an adult who received the AZD1222 COVID-19 vaccine.

The chain combines TRBV9 with TRBJ2-1, with a possible D match to TRBD2 (5 bases). This CDR3 comprises 15 residues. Germline CDR1 SGDLS, CDR2 YYNGEE. V was trimmed by 1 base and J by 8 bases, leaving 16 bases between them. DNA of the CDR3: TGTGCCAGCAGCGTATCGACAACTAGGATGGATGAGCAGTTCTTC. It encodes CASSVSTTRMDEQFF.

The V call is TRBV30, the J call TRBJ2-7, with TRBD2 as a possible D gene (5 bases). Germline CDR1 is GTSNPN and CDR2 is SVGIG (reference sequence). The CDR3 is 13 residues long. Trimming stripped 3 bases from V and 2 bases from J, with 11 bases between. CDR3 sequence reads: CAWRVTGTYEQYF. The CDR3, as DNA: TGTGCCTGGAGGGTCACGGGAACCTACGAGCAGTACTTC. The full variable domain, with the rest looked up from reference TRBV30 and TRBJ2-7, is SQTIHQWPATLVQPVGSPLSLECTVEGTSNPNLYWYRQAAGRGLQLLFYSVGIGQISSEVPQNLSASRPQDRQFILSSKKLLLSDSGFYLCAWRVTGTYEQYFGPGTRLTVT.

In this sample, this clone turned up once. The V and J genes are TRBV5-6 and TRBJ2-3, with a possible D match to TRBD2 (5 bases). This CDR3 region has 11 residues. V was clipped by 6 bases and J by 6 bases, with 8 bases between them. The germline gives CDR1 SGHDT, CDR2 YYEEEE. The CDR3 DNA reads as TGTGCCAGCATCCTAGCCGATACGCAGTATTTT. This gives the protein CASILADTQYF.

The genes are TRBV14 and TRBJ2-7, with D possibly TRBD1 on 6 matching bases. Germline V gene data show CDR1 as SGHDN and CDR2 as FVKESK. Trimming took 1 base from V and 6 from J, leaving 13 bases between them. CDR3 length equals 14 residues. CDR3 coding DNA: TGTGCCAGCAGCCAAGTGCAGGGGACCTCCGAGCAGTACTTC. Its protein product is CASSQVQGTSEQYF. Full variable domain (remainder filled in from reference TRBV14 and TRBJ2-7): EAGVTQFPSHSVIEKGQTVTLRCDPISGHDNLYWYRRVMGKEIKFLLHFVKESKQDESGMPNNRFLAERTGGTYSTLKVQPAELEDSGVYFCASSQVQGTSEQYFGPGTRLTVT.

The count of this clone is one. V usage is TRBV5-8 and J usage is TRBJ1-5; the D gene is possibly TRBD1 (5 bases). CDR1 SGHTS and CDR2 YDEGEE come from the germline V gene. The CDR3 is made up of 15 amino acids. The ends were cut back, 3 bases at V and 5 bases at J, with 15 bases in the middle. CDR3 loop: CASSWPGGEYQPQHF. The CDR3 DNA reads TGTGCCAGCAGCTGGCCGGGGGGGGAATATCAGCCCCAGCATTTT.

Concerning this clone itself: The same CDR3 arises from other DNA sequences in this sample as well. The rearrangement links TRBV30 to TRBJ1-1; weak D call: TRBD1 (5 bases). CDR1 and CDR2 (germline): GTSNPN, SVGIG (reference sequence). This CDR3 spans 13 amino acids. The germline V and J ends were trimmed by 0 bases and 1 base, with 6 bases remaining between them. The CDR3 DNA follows: TGTGCCTGGAGTGTGAGGGGGAACACTGAAGCTTTCTTT. Its protein product is CAWSVRGNTEAFF.

The chain carries TRBV5-1 and TRBJ1-1; 7 bases align to TRBD1. The CDR3 extends over 14 amino acids. The J segment lost 6 bases and the V segment lost 4 bases, leaving 9 bases of the junction unmatched. Germline CDR1 reads SGHRS; CDR2 reads YFSETQ. The CDR3 here is CASSRGTAKAEAFF. CDR3 nucleotides: TGCGCCAGCAGCAGGGGGACAGCGAAGGCTGAAGCTTTCTTT.

The chain carries TRBV27 and TRBJ1-5; a possible D gene is TRBD1 (5 bases). The CDR3 runs 14 residues. The ends were cut back, 8 bases at V and 7 bases at J, with 18 bases in the middle. The germline V gene has CDR1 MNHEY and CDR2 SMNVEV (reference sequence). CDR3: CASRIQGSGQPQHF. CDR3 coding DNA: TGTGCCAGCCGCATTCAGGGATCTGGACAGCCCCAGCATTTT.

V and J are TRBV7-8 and TRBJ2-3; TRBD1 is a possible D gene (5 bases). The length of the CDR3 is 13 residues. Germline V CDR1 and CDR2: SGHVS, FQNEAQ. V dropped 4 bases and J dropped 2 bases, with 7 bases sitting between them. This CDR3 is CASSSGHTDTQYF. Written as DNA, the CDR3 is TGTGCCAGCAGCTCAGGACACACAGATACGCAGTATTTT.

The V and J genes are TRBV27 and TRBJ2-6; D not certain. In germline, CDR1 is MNHEY, CDR2 SMNVEV (reference sequence). The CDR3 loop spans 15 amino acids. Trimming pared 7 bases from V and 0 bases from J, leaving 10 bases between. The CDR3 DNA sequence: TGTGCCAGCAATCCATGGCCCTCTGGGGCCAACGTCCTGACTTTC. Translating gives CASNPWPSGANVLTF.

J is TRBJ2-7 and V is TRBV11-2, with D hard to call. The CDR3 totals 11 residues. Germline V CDR1 and CDR2: SGHAT, FQNNGV. Trimming stripped 1 base from V and 8 bases from J, with 6 bases between. In nucleotides, the CDR3 is TGTGCCAGCAGCTTAGGTGACAAGCAGTACTTC. This translates into CASSLGDKQYF. Variable domain in full (rest from reference TRBV11-2 and TRBJ2-7): EAGVAQSPRYKIIEKRQSVAFWCNPISGHATLYWYQQILGQGPKLLIQFQNNGVVDDSQLPKDRFSAERLKGVDSTLKIQPAKLEDSAVYLCASSLGDKQYFGPGTRLTVT.

CDR3 coding DNA: TGTGCCAGCAGCTTACCCTTAGCGGGAGCGCGGGATACGCAGTATTTT. This encodes CASSLPLAGARDTQYF. The chain has TRBV5-4 and TRBJ2-3; TRBD2 matches 9 bases. The length of the CDR3 is 16 residues. J gave up 6 bases and V 2 bases, and 10 bases lay outside the gene matches. Germline CDR1 and CDR2: SGHNT and YYREEE (reference sequence).

This chain uses TRBV6-6 with TRBJ2-7, with D possibly matching TRBD2 (6 bases). Germline values: CDR1 MNHNY, CDR2 SVGAGI (reference sequence). Trimming removed 5 bases from V and 4 bases from J, with 9 bases in between. The CDR3 length is 12 residues. Written as DNA, the CDR3 is TGTGCCAGCAGTGGGGCGGGATACGAGCAGTACTTC. Protein product: CASSGAGYEQYF.

The chain carries TRBV24-1 and TRBJ1-5, with unresolved D. The germline CDR1 and CDR2 sequences are KGHDR and SFDVKD. The CDR3 loop spans 14 amino acids. V lost 3 bases to trimming and J lost 6 bases, with 11 bases between them. This CDR3 reads CATSDPWTGQPQHF. Here the CDR3 DNA reads TGTGCCACCAGTGATCCCTGGACTGGTCAGCCCCAGCATTTT.

The rearrangement joins TRBV6-1 to TRBJ2-7, with 9 bases fitting TRBD1. Germline values: CDR1 MNHNS, CDR2 SASEGT. CDR3 length equals 16 residues. V dropped 1 base and J dropped 2; count of bases not matched to a gene: 6. The CDR3 DNA is TGTGCCAGCAGTGAAGAAGATTGGACAGGGGCCTACGAGCAGTACTTC. Its protein is CASSEEDWTGAYEQYF.

This clone was seen only once. V gene TRBV18 combines with J gene TRBJ2-7; 7 bases line up with TRBD2. In germline, CDR1 is KGHSH, CDR2 LQKENI. The CDR3 totals 14 residues. Germline trimming cut 1 base from V and 6 bases from J; bases unmatched to any gene: 6. The CDR3 DNA reads as TGTGCCAGCTCACCACGATATGGGGAGGGCGAGCAGTACTTC. This gives the protein CASSPRYGEGEQYF.

The rearrangement links TRBV28 to TRBJ2-7; D may be TRBD2 (5 bases). V lost 8 bases and J 6 bases, leaving 20 bases between the germline ends. This CDR3 has 14 amino acids. Germline assignment: CDR1 MDHEN and CDR2 SYDVKM. The CDR3 coding sequence is TGTGCCAGCCAAAGGACTGGGAGCCTTCTCGAGCAGTACTTC. Residues: CASQRTGSLLEQYF. Based on the CDR3 plus reference TRBV28 and TRBJ2-7, the full variable domain is DVKVTQSSRYLVKRTGEKVFLECVQDMDHENMFWYRQDPGLGLRLIYFSYDVKMKEKGDIPEGYSVSREKKERFSLILESASTNQTSMYLCASQRTGSLLEQYFGPGTRLTVT.

The chain joins TRBV12-3 or TRBV12-4 to TRBJ1-5, with 7 bases aligning to TRBD1. The CDR3 spans 13 residues. The junction had 2 bases not matched to a gene; V was cut back by 6 bases and J by 3 bases. Written as DNA, the CDR3 is TGTGCCAGCAGCACAGGGGTCAATCAGCCCCAGCATTTT. Translation: CASSTGVNQPQHF.

V is TRBV5-1 and J is TRBJ2-3; 9 nucleotides match TRBD2. Trimming at V came to 0 bases and at J to 6 bases, leaving 11 bases not matched to a gene. The germline gives CDR1 SGHRS, CDR2 YFSETQ. This CDR3 contains 17 residues. DNA for the CDR3: TGCGCCAGCAGCTTGGACGGGGGCGGGAGGGCCACGGATACGCAGTATTTT. Protein product: CASSLDGGGRATDTQYF.

The chain is built from TRBV7-9 and TRBJ1-2; D is unresolved. The germline V gene has CDR1 SEHNR and CDR2 FQNEAQ (reference sequence). V lost 2 bases to trimming and J lost 6 bases, with 7 bases between them. The CDR3 is 12 amino acids. CDR3 loop: CASSLSENGYTF. The CDR3 DNA reads as TGTGCCAGCAGCTTAAGCGAGAATGGCTACACCTTC.